These 23 T cell receptor beta chains came from one sample sequenced in a study of OX40 agonist ivuxolimab in advanced cancers. The protocol was immunoSEQ multiplex PCR, while the TCRdb copy is restricted to in-frame clones and leaves out a portion. The sample lists approximately 56,000 clones, around four fifths occurring once. The sample in question was CD4+ or CD8+ T cells sorted from blood, obtained in a trial of the OX40 agonist ivuxolimab. The receptors here all came from an adult with an advanced solid tumor such as melanoma, head and neck, liver or kidney cancer.

This sequence joins TRBV2 and TRBJ2-5, with D unclear. The V end was cut by 4 bases, the J end by 5 bases, with 17 bases between. The CDR3 length is 15 residues. Germline loops: CDR1 SNHLY, CDR2 FYNNEI. CDR3 loop: CASSVSIGVGETQYF. CDR3 DNA sequence: TGTGCCAGCAGTGTTAGCATTGGAGTTGGGGAGACCCAGTACTTC. The full variable domain, with the rest looked up from reference TRBV2 and TRBJ2-5, is EPEVTQTPSHQVTQMGQEVILRCVPISNHLYFYWYRQILGQKVEFLVSFYNNEISEKSEIFDDQFSVERPDGSNFTLKIRSTKLEDSAMYFCASSVSIGVGETQYFGPGTRLLVL.

The rearrangement links TRBV7-5 to TRBJ2-7; the tabulated D call, TRBD1, remains unverified against the DNA. TRBV7-5 represents a pseudogene. The CDR3 has 16 amino acids. CDR3 region: CARSLAGQGCYYEQYF. CDR3 DNA: TGTGCCAGAAGCTTAGCGGGACAGGGGTGCTACTACGAGCAGTACTTC.

The V gene is TRBV5-1, the J gene TRBJ1-1; D may be TRBD1 (6 bases). Germline V lookup: CDR1 SGHRS, CDR2 YFSETQ. V was cut by 2 bases and J by 1 base, with 12 bases left in between. This CDR3 has 15 amino acids. CDR3 coding DNA: TGCGCCAGCAGCTTATACAGGGACCCGAACACTGAAGCTTTCTTT. This gives the protein CASSLYRDPNTEAFF.

V usage is TRBV4-2 and J usage is TRBJ2-7, with 7 bases identical to TRBD2. Germline V gene sequence: CDR1 LGHNA, CDR2 YNFKEQ. The CDR3 loop spans 15 amino acids. Trimming took 4 bases from V and 5 from J; bases not matched to a gene: 11. CDR3 DNA sequence: TGTGCCAGCAGCCCGCGCGGCGGGGGTGTCGACGAGCAGTACTTC. Its translation: CASSPRGGGVDEQYF.

The chain combines TRBV2 with TRBJ2-2, with 9 bases lining up with TRBD1. Per the germline V gene, CDR1 is SNHLY and CDR2 is FYNNEI. Trimming at V came to 8 bases and at J to 6 bases, leaving 4 bases not matched to a gene. CDR3 size: 13 residues. CDR3 loop: CASARTGAGELFF. As DNA, the CDR3 is TGTGCCAGCGCCCGGACAGGGGCCGGGGAGCTGTTTTTT.

This clone has just a few counts. This clone may be a read error of a much larger clone one base away. V is TRBV6-6 and J is TRBJ1-6; the match to TRBD1 covers 7 bases. V was pared by 7 bases and J by 5 bases, with 5 bases of the junction left unmatched. Germline values: CDR1 MNHNY, CDR2 SVGAGI (reference sequence). The CDR3 spans 14 residues. In DNA form, the CDR3 reads TGTGCCAGCACCCCGACAGGGAATAATTCACCCCTCCACTTT. As protein: CASTPTGNNSPLHF.

This clone came up a few times. In DNA form, the CDR3 reads TGTGCCAGCAGCTTAAACCCCGGGACAGGGGATGGCTACACCTTC. Residues: CASSLNPGTGDGYTF. The chain is built from TRBV7-3 and TRBJ1-2; TRBD1 matches at 10 bases. V lost 1 base and J lost 6; bases outside the gene matches: 5. The CDR3 length is 15 residues. CDR1 is SGHTA, CDR2 FQGTGA, per germline. The variable domain in full, completed from reference TRBV7-3 and TRBJ1-2, reads GAGVSQTPSNKVTEKGKYVELRCDPISGHTALYWYRQSLGQGPEFLIYFQGTGAADDSGLPNDRFFAVRPEGSVSTLKIQRTERGDSAVYLCASSLNPGTGDGYTFGSGTRLTVV.

This clone was observed a handful of times. One end of the junction does not line up with germline, which may come from a read error. The chain joins TRBV11-2 to TRBJ1-1; D ambiguous. This CDR3 has 13 amino acids. CDR1 is SGHAT and CDR2 is FQNNGV in the germline V gene. This CDR3 reads CASSNTQNSEAFF. The CDR3 DNA reads TGTGCCAGCAGCAATACACAGAACTCTGAAGCTTTCTTT.

This clone is a singleton in its sample. The J gene is TRBJ2-7, the V gene TRBV15; TRBD2 might be the D (5 bases). V lost 0 bases, J lost 4 bases, and 7 bases lay in between. This CDR3 region has 13 residues. CDR1 is LNHNV, CDR2 YYDKDF, per germline (reference sequence). CDR3 sequence (DNA): TGTGCCACCAGCAGAGATCGAGGGTACGAGCAGTACTTC. Its protein product is CATSRDRGYEQYF.

The chain combines TRBV6-1 with TRBJ1-4; TRBD1 agrees at 9 bases. V was pared by 6 bases and J by 5 bases, with 7 bases of the junction left unmatched. CDR3 length: 15 residues. CDR1 and CDR2 (germline): MNHNS, SASEGT. DNA for the CDR3: TGTGCCAGCAGAGGGAACGGACAGGGGAATGAAAAACTGTTTTTT. Protein sequence: CASRGNGQGNEKLFF.

V usage is TRBV4-1 and J usage is TRBJ1-5; weak D call: TRBD1 (6 bases). Trimming left V 0 bases short and J 0 bases short, with 12 bases between. The germline gives CDR1 MGHRA, CDR2 YSYEKL. The CDR3 length is 17 residues. The CDR3 coding sequence is TGCGCCAGCAGCCAAGATGGGGGCGGATATAGCAATCAGCCCCAGCATTTT. This translates into CASSQDGGGYSNQPQHF.

In its sample, this clone was seen once. The V call is TRBV19, the J call TRBJ2-7; D unresolved. Trimming removed 3 bases at V and 4 bases at J, with 16 bases between. The CDR3 runs 15 residues. The V gene's germline CDR1 is LNHDA and CDR2 SQIVND (reference sequence). The CDR3 sequence is CASSIAKSGWYEQYF. The CDR3 nucleotides are TGTGCCAGTAGTATCGCCAAATCAGGTTGGTACGAGCAGTACTTC.

The chain couples TRBV4-1 to TRBJ2-5; D unclear. V gave up 0 bases and J gave up 2 bases, with 7 bases separating them. Germline loops: CDR1 MGHRA, CDR2 YSYEKL. The CDR3 is 14 residues long. The CDR3 protein is CASSQDKQQETQYF. The CDR3 DNA reads as TGCGCCAGCAGCCAAGATAAACAACAAGAGACCCAGTACTTC.

This chain uses TRBV4-2 with TRBJ2-5; 14 bases align to TRBD2. Looked up from germline, CDR1 is LGHNA and CDR2 is YNFKEQ. The CDR3 loop spans 20 amino acids. J gave up 5 bases and V 0 bases, and 14 bases lay outside the gene matches. Written as DNA, the CDR3 is TGTGCCAGCAGCCAAGATCGAAGGGGACTAGCGGGGGAGCAGGGGGAGACCCAGTACTTC. Its protein is CASSQDRRGLAGEQGETQYF.

This rearrangement joins TRBV9 to TRBJ2-1, with 7 bases lining up with TRBD1. Germline assignment: CDR1 SGDLS and CDR2 YYNGEE. J was trimmed by 3 bases and V by 3 bases; bases with no gene match: 6. The CDR3 contains 15 residues. The CDR3 coding sequence is TGTGCCAGCAGCGAAACAGGGGCTAGCTACAATGAGCAGTTCTTC. This encodes CASSETGASYNEQFF.

By sample fraction, this clone is medium-sized. The J gene is TRBJ1-2, the V gene TRBV5-4; TRBD1 aligns across 7 bases. V shed 4 bases and J 7 bases; nucleotides not matched to a gene: 16. The CDR3 loop spans 16 amino acids. CDR1 is SGHNT, CDR2 YYREEE, per germline (reference sequence). CDR3 DNA: TGTGCCAGCAGCCCGGGGACAGAACGGAGGTGGGGTGGCTACACCTTC. Translated, it gives CASSPGTERRWGGYTF.

This chain links TRBV19 with TRBJ2-3; 9 nucleotides align to TRBD2. CDR1 is LNHDA and CDR2 is SQIVND in the germline V gene (reference sequence). With V trimmed by 5 bases and J by 2 bases, 11 bases remained unmatched. CDR3 size: 17 residues. CDR3 sequence: CASSPRSGGGATDTQYF. The CDR3 DNA reads as TGTGCCAGTAGTCCTCGCTCGGGCGGGGGGGCCACAGATACGCAGTATTTT.

The chain joins TRBV10-3 to TRBJ1-3; maybe TRBD1 (5 bases). Germline V lookup: CDR1 ENHRY, CDR2 SYGVKD. This CDR3 is built from 14 residues. Trimming stripped 11 bases from V and 8 bases from J, with 22 bases between. The CDR3 is CASTDRPGVDTIYF. As DNA, the CDR3 is TGTGCCTCCACCGACAGACCTGGAGTAGACACCATATATTTT.

A note on this clone: The sample has other DNA sequences that encode this CDR3 too. The gene calls are TRBV15 and TRBJ2-1; weak D call: TRBD2 (5 bases). Germline V gives CDR1 LNHNV, CDR2 YYDKDF (reference sequence). The CDR3 has 14 amino acids. Trimming took off 0 bases at V and 5 bases at J, with 8 bases between the two ends. This CDR3 is CATSRDGGNNEQFF. In nucleotides, the CDR3 is TGTGCCACCAGCAGAGATGGAGGCAACAATGAGCAGTTCTTC.

V usage is TRBV2 and J usage is TRBJ2-3; D may correspond to TRBD1 or TRBD2 (5 bases each). The CDR3 is 14 amino acids. The V gene's germline CDR1 is SNHLY and CDR2 FYNNEI. V was clipped by 0 bases and J by 8 bases, with 12 bases between them. CDR3: CASSEAGTRSTQYF. CDR3 nucleotide sequence: TGTGCCAGCAGTGAAGCGGGGACGCGGTCTACGCAGTATTTT.

The chain joins TRBV19 to TRBJ2-5, with a tentative D call TRBD2 (5 bases). V was clipped by 3 bases and J by 2 bases, with 10 bases between them. The CDR3 covers 14 residues. Germline assignment: CDR1 LNHDA and CDR2 SQIVND (reference sequence). CDR3 nucleotides: TGTGCCAGTAGTATGAGGACGGGACAAGAGACCCAGTACTTC. Protein: CASSMRTGQETQYF.

About this clone: Other DNA sequences in this specimen translate into the identical CDR3. This chain joins TRBV5-6 and TRBJ2-5, with D possibly being TRBD1 (5 bases). The CDR3 has 13 amino acids. Trimming removed 0 bases from V and 5 bases from J, with 8 bases in between. The germline V gene encodes CDR1 SGHDT and CDR2 YYEEEE. The CDR3 protein is CASSLAGPETQYF. CDR3 nucleotides: TGTGCCAGCAGCTTGGCAGGGCCTGAGACCCAGTACTTC.

This clone was picked up one time. Mismatch with germline at one junction end may stem from a read error. The rearrangement uses TRBV14 and TRBJ2-5; 9 bases line up with TRBD1. CDR3 size: 15 residues. Germline assignment: CDR1 SGHDN and CDR2 FVKESK. CDR3: CASTQRQGGLETQYF. CDR3 DNA: TGTGCCAGCACCCAACGACAGGGGGGTTTGGAGACCCAGTACTTC.